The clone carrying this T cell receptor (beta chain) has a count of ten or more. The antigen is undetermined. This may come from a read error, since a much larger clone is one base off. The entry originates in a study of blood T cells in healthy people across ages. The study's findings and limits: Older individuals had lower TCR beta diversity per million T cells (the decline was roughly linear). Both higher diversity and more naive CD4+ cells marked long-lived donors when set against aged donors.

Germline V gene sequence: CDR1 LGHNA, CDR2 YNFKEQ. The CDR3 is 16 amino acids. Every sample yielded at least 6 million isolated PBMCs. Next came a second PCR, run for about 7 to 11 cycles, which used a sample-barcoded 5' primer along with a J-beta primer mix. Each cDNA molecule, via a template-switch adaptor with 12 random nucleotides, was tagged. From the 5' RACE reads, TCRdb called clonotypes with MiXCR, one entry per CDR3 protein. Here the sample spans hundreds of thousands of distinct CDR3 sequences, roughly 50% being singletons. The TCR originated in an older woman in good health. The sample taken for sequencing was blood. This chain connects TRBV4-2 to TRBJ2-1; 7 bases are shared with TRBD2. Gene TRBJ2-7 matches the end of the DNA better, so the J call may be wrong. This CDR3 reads CASSYWAGTTYNEQYF. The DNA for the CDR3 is TGTGCCAGCAGCTATTGGGCCGGGACTACCTACAATGAGCAGTACTTC.